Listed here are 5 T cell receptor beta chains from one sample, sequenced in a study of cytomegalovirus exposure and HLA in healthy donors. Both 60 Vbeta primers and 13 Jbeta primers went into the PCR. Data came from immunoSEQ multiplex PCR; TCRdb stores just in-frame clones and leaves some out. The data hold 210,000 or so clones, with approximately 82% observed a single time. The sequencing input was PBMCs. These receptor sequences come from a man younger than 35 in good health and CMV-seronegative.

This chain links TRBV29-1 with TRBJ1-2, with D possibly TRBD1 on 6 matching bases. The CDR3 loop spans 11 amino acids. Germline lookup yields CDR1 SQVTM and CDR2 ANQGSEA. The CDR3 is CTAGGGDGYTF. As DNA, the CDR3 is TGCACCGCCGGGGGGGGCGATGGCTACACCTTC.

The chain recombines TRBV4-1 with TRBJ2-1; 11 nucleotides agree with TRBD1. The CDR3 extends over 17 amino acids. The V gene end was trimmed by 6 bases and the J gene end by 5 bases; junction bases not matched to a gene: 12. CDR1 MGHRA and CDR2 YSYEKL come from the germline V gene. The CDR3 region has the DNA TGCGCCAGCAGTCTGCTTCCGGGACAGGGGGGGGACAATGAGCAGTTCTTC. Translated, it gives CASSLLPGQGGDNEQFF.

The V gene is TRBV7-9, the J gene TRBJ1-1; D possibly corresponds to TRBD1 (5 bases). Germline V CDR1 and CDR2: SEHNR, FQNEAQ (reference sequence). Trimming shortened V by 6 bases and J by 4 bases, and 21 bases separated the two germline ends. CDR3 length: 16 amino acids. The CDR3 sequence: CASSRDSGVWVTEAFF. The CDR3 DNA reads TGTGCCAGCAGTCGAGATTCGGGGGTGTGGGTCACTGAAGCTTTCTTT. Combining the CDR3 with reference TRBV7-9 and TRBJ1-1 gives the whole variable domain DTGVSQNPRHKITKRGQNVTFRCDPISEHNRLYWYRQTLGQGPEFLTYFQNEAQLEKSRLLSDRFSAERPKGSFSTLEIQRTEQGDSAMYLCASSRDSGVWVTEAFFGQGTRLTVV.

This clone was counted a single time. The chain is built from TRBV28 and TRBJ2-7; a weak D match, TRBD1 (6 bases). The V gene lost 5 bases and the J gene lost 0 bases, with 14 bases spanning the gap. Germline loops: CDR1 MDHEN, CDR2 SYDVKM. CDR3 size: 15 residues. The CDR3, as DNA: TGTGCCAGCAGTCCATATTTACAGGGCTCCTACGAGCAGTACTTC. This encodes CASSPYLQGSYEQYF.

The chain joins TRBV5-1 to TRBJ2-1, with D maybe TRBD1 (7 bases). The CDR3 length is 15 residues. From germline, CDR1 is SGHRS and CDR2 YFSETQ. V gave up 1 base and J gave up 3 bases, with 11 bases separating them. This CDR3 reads CASSLRQGGYNEQFF. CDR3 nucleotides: TGCGCCAGCAGCTTGCGACAGGGAGGCTACAATGAGCAGTTCTTC.